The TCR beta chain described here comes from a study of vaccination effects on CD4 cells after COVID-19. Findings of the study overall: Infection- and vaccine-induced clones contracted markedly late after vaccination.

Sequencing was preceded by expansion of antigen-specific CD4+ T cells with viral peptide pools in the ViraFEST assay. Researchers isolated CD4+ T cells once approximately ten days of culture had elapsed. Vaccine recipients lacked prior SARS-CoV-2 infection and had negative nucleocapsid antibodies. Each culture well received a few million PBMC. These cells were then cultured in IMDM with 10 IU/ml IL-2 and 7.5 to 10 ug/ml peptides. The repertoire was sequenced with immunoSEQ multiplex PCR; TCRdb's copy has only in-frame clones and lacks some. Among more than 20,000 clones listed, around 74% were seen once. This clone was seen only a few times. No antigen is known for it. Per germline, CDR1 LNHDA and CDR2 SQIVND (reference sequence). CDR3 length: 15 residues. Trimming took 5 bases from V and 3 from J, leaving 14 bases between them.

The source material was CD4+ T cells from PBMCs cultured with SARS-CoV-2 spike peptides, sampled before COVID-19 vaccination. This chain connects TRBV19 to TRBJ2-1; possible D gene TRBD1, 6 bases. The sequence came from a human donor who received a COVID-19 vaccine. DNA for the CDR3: TGTGCCAGTAGTTCATCCAGGGGCCTCTACAATGAGCAGTTCTTC. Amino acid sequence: CASSSSRGLYNEQFF.